The present T cell receptor (beta chain) was sequenced within a study of cytomegalovirus exposure and HLA in healthy donors. Whole-study context: A later analysis reported the 120 or so validation repertoires used the same platform as the approximately 660 first-cohort repertoires.

The donors were members of the validation cohort, which comprised under 150 subjects and was separate from the first cohort of fewer than 700 subjects. Sequenced by immunoSEQ multiplex PCR; TCRdb stores in-frame clones only, minus some. The sample lists some 69,000 clones, more than 95% occurring once. As for this clone: Its antigen is unknown.

Unmatched junction bases numbered 2, after V lost 8 bases and J lost 7 bases. Looked up from germline, CDR1 is MNHNS and CDR2 is SASEGT. The CDR3 is 12 amino acids. Regarding the study as a whole: According to reports, the classifier identified cytomegalovirus status with high specificity and sensitivity. Overall, approximately 150 TCR beta chains were annotated as cytomegalovirus-associated.

The sequence was collected from a young man in good health and CMV-seronegative. The chain carries TRBV6-1 and TRBJ1-4; 9 bases line up with TRBD1. The specimen was PBMCs. In nucleotides, the CDR3 is TGTGCCAGCTGGACAGGGGTTGAAAAACTGTTTTTT. It encodes CASWTGVEKLFF.